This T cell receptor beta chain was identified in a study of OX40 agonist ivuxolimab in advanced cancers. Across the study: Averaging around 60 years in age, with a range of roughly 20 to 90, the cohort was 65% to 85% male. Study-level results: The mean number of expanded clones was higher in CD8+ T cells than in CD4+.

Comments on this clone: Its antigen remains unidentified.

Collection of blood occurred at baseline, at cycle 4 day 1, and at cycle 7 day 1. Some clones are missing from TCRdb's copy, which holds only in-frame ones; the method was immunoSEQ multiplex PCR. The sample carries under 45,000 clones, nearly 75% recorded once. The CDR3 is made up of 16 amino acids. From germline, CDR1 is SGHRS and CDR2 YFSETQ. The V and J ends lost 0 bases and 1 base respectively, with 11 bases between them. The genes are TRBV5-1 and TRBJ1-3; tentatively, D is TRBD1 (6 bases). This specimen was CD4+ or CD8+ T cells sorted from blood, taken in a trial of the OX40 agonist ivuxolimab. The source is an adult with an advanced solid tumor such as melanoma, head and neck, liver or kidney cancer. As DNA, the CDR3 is TGCGCCAGCAGCTTGGATGGGGGCCCATCTGGAAACACCATATATTTT. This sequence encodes CASSLDGGPSGNTIYF.